The sequence of this T cell receptor beta chain was determined in a study of T-cell reconstitution after alpha-beta-depleted transplantation in children. V lost 1 base to trimming and J lost 2 bases, with 10 bases between them. There are 14 residues in the CDR3. The V gene's germline CDR1 is SGHRS and CDR2 YFSETQ. Unique molecular identifiers were built into the TCRbeta library. TCRdb itself ran the PCR reads through MiXCR, one entry per CDR3 protein. Found here are roughly 150,000 distinct CDR3 sequences, 11% of them singletons; the top ten hold over 10%. Remarks on this clonotype: Its antigen is unknown.

Notes on the study in general: Alpha-beta T cells present about two months after transplant were reported to originate from several hundred expanded graft clones. A year had passed since transplant, and T-cell counts and diversity by then came mostly from newly produced T cells.

The chain joins TRBV5-1 to TRBJ2-7, with a possible D match to TRBD1 (5 bases). This clonotype was sampled from a boy younger than 10 with acute myeloid leukemia, due to receive a stem cell transplant. The input for sequencing was PBMCs, taken before TCRalphabeta/CD19-depleted stem cell transplant. CDR3 bases: TGCGCCAGCAGCTTGACAGGTCCAGCCTACGAGCAGTACTTC. Translation: CASSLTGPAYEQYF.